The 10 T cell receptor beta chains below were found in one sample sequenced in a study of cytomegalovirus exposure and HLA in healthy donors. The study ran its PCR with 60 Vbeta and 13 Jbeta primers. The table came from immunoSEQ multiplex PCR; TCRdb's copy has only in-frame clones and leaves some out. Of some 160,000 clones listed, around 80% are singletons. Sequenced input: PBMCs. These TCRs come from a middle-aged man in good health and CMV-seropositive.

This clone was picked up a small number of times. This sequence joins TRBV19 and TRBJ2-6; TRBD1 might be the D (6 bases). Trimming left V 9 bases short and J 0 bases short, with 15 bases between. The CDR3 has 16 residues. CDR1 and CDR2 (germline): LNHDA, SQIVND (reference sequence). The DNA of the CDR3 is TGTGCCAGCCTTCCAGACAGGAGCTCTGGGGCCAACGTCCTGACTTTC. Translating it yields CASLPDRSSGANVLTF. Based on the CDR3 plus reference TRBV19 and TRBJ2-6, the full variable domain is DGGITQSPKYLFRKEGQNVTLSCEQNLNHDAMYWYRQDPGQGLRLIYYSQIVNDFQKGDIAEGYSVSREKKESFPLTVTSAQKNPTAFYLCASLPDRSSGANVLTFGAGSRLTVL.

Comment on this clone: Mismatch with germline at one junction end may stem from a read error. This sequence joins TRBV6-1 and TRBJ1-1; no clear D. The germline V gene has CDR1 MNHNS and CDR2 SASEGT. The CDR3 length is 14 residues. The CDR3 protein is CASREVREGTEAFF. The CDR3 nucleotides are TGTGCCAGCAGGGAAGTAAGAGAGGGCACTGAAGCTTTCTTT.

This clone is a singleton in its sample. The chain recombines TRBV12-5 with TRBJ2-4, with a possible D match to TRBD1 (6 bases). Looked up from germline, CDR1 is LGHNT and CDR2 is FRNRAP. V lost 6 bases to trimming and J lost 0 bases, with 9 bases between them. The CDR3 is made up of 14 amino acids. The CDR3 spells CASGRGLAKNIQYF. CDR3 in DNA: TGTGCTAGTGGCAGGGGTCTAGCCAAAAACATTCAGTACTTC.

A few counts support this clone. This chain connects TRBV11-1 to TRBJ1-4, with D perhaps TRBD1 (5 bases). This CDR3 spans 15 amino acids. V lost 6 bases and J lost 7, with 18 bases in between. CDR1 is SGHAT and CDR2 is FQDESV in the germline V gene (reference sequence). The CDR3 here is CASSFKGASGEKLFF. CDR3 coding DNA: TGTGCCAGCAGTTTCAAAGGGGCATCGGGTGAAAAACTGTTTTTT.

This clone was recorded once. The chain employs TRBV6-6 and TRBJ2-3; D gene unclear. CDR3 size: 11 residues. The V and J ends lost 6 bases and 3 bases respectively, with 4 bases between them. Per the germline V gene, CDR1 is MNHNY and CDR2 is SVGAGI (reference sequence). The DNA for the CDR3 is TGTGCCAGCAGGGAGACAGATACGCAGTATTTT. Encoded protein: CASRETDTQYF.

The chain is built from TRBV6-5 and TRBJ2-7; 9 nucleotides align to TRBD1. Germline CDR1 reads MNHEY; CDR2 reads SVGAGI. There are 15 residues in the CDR3. J was trimmed by 7 bases and V by 6 bases; bases with no gene match: 13. CDR3: CASSSTRGTGQEQYV. CDR3 DNA: TGTGCCAGCAGCTCAACCCGCGGGACAGGGCAAGAGCAGTACGTC.

This sequence joins TRBV9 and TRBJ2-1; 13 positions match TRBD2. The CDR3 contains 16 residues. With 3 bases clipped from V and 8 bases from J, the junction kept 8 bases outside the gene matches. Germline V gives CDR1 SGDLS, CDR2 YYNGEE. CDR3 sequence reads: CASSDGLAGAGDEQFF. Here the CDR3 DNA reads TGTGCCAGCAGCGATGGACTAGCGGGGGCTGGGGATGAGCAGTTCTTC.

The V gene is TRBV5-1, the J gene TRBJ2-6; TRBD1 aligns across 12 bases. Looked up from germline, CDR1 is SGHRS and CDR2 is YFSETQ. The junction had 3 bases not matched to a gene; V was cut back by 1 base and J by 1 base. The CDR3 is 18 amino acids. The CDR3 DNA is TGCGCCAGCAGCTTGCTGGGACAGGGGGCTTCTGGGGCCAACGTCCTGACTTTC. As protein: CASSLLGQGASGANVLTF.

The chain links TRBV19 to TRBJ1-5, with 9 bases identical to TRBD1. This CDR3 is built from 14 residues. Germline loops: CDR1 LNHDA, CDR2 SQIVND (reference sequence). With 6 bases clipped from V and 7 bases from J, the junction kept 7 bases outside the gene matches. CDR3 DNA sequence: TGTGCCAGTAGAAATACAGGGGGCAGACAGCCCCAGCATTTT. It yields the protein CASRNTGGRQPQHF.

The gene calls are TRBV2 and TRBJ2-1, with 7 positions matching TRBD2. The V gene end was trimmed by 3 bases and the J gene end by 0 bases; junction bases not matched to a gene: 2. The length of the CDR3 is 15 residues. From germline, CDR1 is SNHLY and CDR2 FYNNEI. The CDR3 loop is CASSDSGGSYNEQFF. For the CDR3, the DNA is TGTGCCAGCAGTGATTCGGGAGGCTCCTACAATGAGCAGTTCTTC.